The T cell receptor (beta chain) described here comes from a study of blood T cell repertoires in COVID-19. Across the study: The United States, Italy and Spain were the sources of the acute and convalescent COVID-19 samples. Nucleic acid was either cDNA or gDNA, and it came from T cells, B-cell-depleted T cells, or PBMCs.

V was trimmed by 6 bases and J by 9 bases, leaving 17 bases between them. Germline lookup yields CDR1 MNHEY and CDR2 SVGAGI. This CDR3 region has 13 residues. How the authors handled the data: Using reference gene primer amplification, nucleated cell counts were estimated. Assay used: immunoSEQ multiplex PCR; TCRdb lists only in-frame clones, some missing. Clone size and V and J calls were adopted from that table, with D and trimming inferred from the DNA. The profile shows around 240,000 clones, just under 85% of them singletons. This clone showed up just a few times. This chain links TRBV6-5 with TRBJ1-2, with D unresolved. What was sequenced was peripheral blood. This sequence was found in a woman older than 75 with acute or convalescent COVID-19. CDR3 protein: CASSYDRGFSYTF. The CDR3 DNA is TGTGCCAGCAGCTACGACCGGGGATTTAGCTACACCTTC.